This is a list of T cell receptor beta chains from one sample in a study of brain T cells in children with intractable seizures. Measured with immunoSEQ multiplex PCR; TCRdb has only the in-frame clones, and not every one. The sample consists of 340,000 or so clones, over 90% of them appearing once. The sample consisted of peripheral blood, taken approximately 5 months after surgery. All receptors come from a boy younger than two with tuberous sclerosis and intractable seizures. CDR3s include the opening cysteine and the closing phenylalanine or tryptophan. The D gene is left open where the match is weak.

j_call	v_call	d_call	cdr3_aa	cdr3_nt
TRBJ1-3	TRBV14	NA	CASSQVAAGNTIYF	TGTGCCAGCAGCCAAGTGGCGGCTGGAAACACCATATATTTT
TRBJ2-2	TRBV28	NA	CASSLDLTNQAEITGELFF	TGTGCCAGCAGTTTAGATTTGACTAACCAAGCGGAGATCACCGGGGAGCTGTTTTTT
TRBJ2-3	TRBV10-3	NA	CAIRGGTGTDTQYF	TGTGCCATCAGAGGTGGGACTGGCACAGATACGCAGTATTTT
TRBJ1-2	TRBV28	NA	CASGRGSNYGYTF	TGTGCCAGCGGAAGGGGGTCCAACTATGGCTACACCTTC
TRBJ2-1	TRBV24-1	NA	CATSDRDTKYNEQFF	TGTGCCACCAGTGACCGGGACACTAAATACAATGAGCAGTTCTTC
TRBJ2-1	TRBV12-5	NA	CASGLAEQFF	TGTGCTAGTGGTTTGGCTGAGCAGTTCTTC
TRBJ2-7	TRBV7-9	TRBD1	CASSLNRQGRFEQYF	TGTGCCAGCAGCTTAAACAGACAGGGGAGGTTCGAGCAGTACTTC
TRBJ2-7	TRBV27	NA	CASSLRIRPYEQYF	TGTGCCAGCAGTTTACGGATTAGGCCCTACGAGCAGTACTTC
TRBJ2-3	TRBV6-6	NA	CASSPDRWSRTTDTQYF	TGTGCCAGCAGTCCCGACCGGTGGAGTAGAACCACAGATACGCAGTATTTT
TRBJ2-5	TRBV5-6	NA	CASSLATSYQETQYF	TGTGCCAGCAGCTTGGCTACTTCGTACCAAGAGACCCAGTACTTC
TRBJ1-1	TRBV6-5	NA	CASPPDWGPFEAFF	TGTGCCAGCCCCCCCGACTGGGGCCCCTTCGAAGCTTTCTTT
TRBJ1-2	TRBV28	NA	CASSGYYGYTF	TGTGCCAGCAGTGGGTACTATGGCTACACCTTC
TRBJ2-3	TRBV6-5	TRBD2	CASSYTTSSGTQYF	TGTGCCAGCAGTTACACGACTAGCTCGGGAACGCAGTATTTT
TRBJ1-3	TRBV29-1	NA	CSTTAVSGNTIYF	TGCAGCACGACCGCTGTGTCTGGAAACACCATATATTTT
TRBJ2-1	TRBV19	TRBD2	CASSDSGNHNEQFF	TGTGCCAGTAGTGATAGCGGGAACCACAATGAGCAGTTCTTC
TRBJ2-1	TRBV29-1	NA	CSSLRGIYNEQFF	TGCAGCTCCCTCCGGGGGATCTACAATGAGCAGTTCTTC
TRBJ1-1	TRBV29-1	NA	CSVDPGGRTEAFF	TGCAGCGTTGATCCTGGGGGCAGGACTGAAGCTTTCTTT
TRBJ1-1	TRBV4-1	NA	CASSRLGWEGGAFF	TGCGCCAGCAGCCGGCTAGGTTGGGAGGGAGGAGCTTTCTTT
TRBJ2-2	TRBV6-5	NA	CASIGQNTGELFF	TGTGCCAGCATAGGACAGAACACCGGGGAGCTGTTTTTT
TRBJ2-1	TRBV5-1	TRBD2	CASSLEPSGRSYNEQFF	TGCGCCAGCAGCTTGGAGCCTAGCGGGAGGTCCTACAATGAGCAGTTCTTC
TRBJ1-2	TRBV4-1	NA	CASSHDPGTSLGYTF	TGCGCCAGCAGCCACGACCCCGGGACCTCCTTAGGCTACACCTTC
TRBJ2-2	TRBV6-1	NA	CASSEIRGLGELFF	TGTGCCAGCAGTGAGATCAGGGGCCTCGGGGAGCTGTTTTTT
TRBJ2-5	TRBV5-8	NA	CASSLTQAYQETQYF	TGTGCCAGCAGCTTGACACAGGCGTACCAAGAGACCCAGTACTTC
TRBJ1-2	TRBV30	NA	CAWDLSGAKGGYTF	TGTGCCTGGGACCTTTCGGGGGCGAAAGGTGGCTACACCTTC
TRBJ1-1	TRBV6-1	TRBD1	CASSPTGGFNTEAFF	TGTGCCAGCAGTCCGACAGGGGGCTTTAACACTGAAGCTTTCTTT
TRBJ2-1	TRBV20-1	NA	CSARLALEQFF	TGCAGTGCTAGACTAGCGCTTGAGCAGTTCTTC
TRBJ1-6	TRBV5-1	NA	CASSRNRDSGEPLHF	TGCGCCAGCAGTCGTAACCGGGACTCAGGGGAGCCCCTCCACTTT
TRBJ2-3	TRBV24-1	NA	CATSEDQGRTQYF	TGTGCCACCAGTGAGGACCAGGGGAGGACGCAGTATTTT
TRBJ1-2	TRBV3-1/TRBV3-2	NA	CASSRQGHRDYGYTF	TGTGCCAGCAGCCGTCAGGGCCATCGAGACTATGGCTACACCTTC
TRBJ2-7	TRBV7-6	NA	CASSSPADGVYEQYF	TGTGCCAGCAGTTCCCCGGCGGACGGCGTCTACGAGCAGTACTTC
TRBJ2-1	TRBV5-6	NA	CASSLSGSYNEQFF	TGTGCCAGCAGCTTGTCAGGCTCCTACAATGAGCAGTTCTTC
TRBJ1-1	TRBV6-5	NA	CASSYSSRGMNTEAFF	TGTGCCAGCAGTTACTCGTCCCGGGGTATGAACACTGAAGCTTTCTTT
TRBJ2-2	TRBV19	NA	CACQGWAGELFF	TGTGCCTGTCAGGGATGGGCCGGGGAGCTGTTTTTT